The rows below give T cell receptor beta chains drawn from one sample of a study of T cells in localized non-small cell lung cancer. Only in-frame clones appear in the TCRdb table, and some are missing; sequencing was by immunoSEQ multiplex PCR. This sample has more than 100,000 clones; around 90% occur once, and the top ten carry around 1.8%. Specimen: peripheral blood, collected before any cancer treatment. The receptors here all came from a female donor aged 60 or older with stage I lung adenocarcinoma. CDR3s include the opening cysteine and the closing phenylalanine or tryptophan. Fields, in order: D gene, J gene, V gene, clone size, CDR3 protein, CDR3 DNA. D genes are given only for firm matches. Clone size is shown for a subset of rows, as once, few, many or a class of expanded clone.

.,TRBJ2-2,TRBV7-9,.,CAATLSANTGELFF,TGTGCCGCGACCCTTTCAGCGAACACCGGGGAGCTGTTTTTT
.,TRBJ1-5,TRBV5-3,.,CARNPTSYSNQPQHF,TGTGCCAGAAACCCCACTAGCTATAGCAATCAGCCCCAGCATTTT
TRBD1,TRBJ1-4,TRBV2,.,CASSDPDRGPTTNEKLFF,TGTGCCAGCAGTGACCCGGACAGGGGGCCTACAACTAATGAAAAACTGTTTTTT
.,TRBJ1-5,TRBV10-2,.,CASSENAILGQSNQPQHF,TGCGCCAGCAGTGAGAACGCCATTTTAGGGCAGAGCAATCAGCCCCAGCATTTT
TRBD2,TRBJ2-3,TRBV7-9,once,CASSLGIGIAGGPSDTQYF,TGTGCCAGCAGCTTAGGCATAGGGATAGCGGGAGGGCCCTCGGATACGCAGTATTTT
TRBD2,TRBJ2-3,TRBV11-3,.,CASSLRAGEPTDTQYF,TGTGCCAGCAGCTTAAGAGCGGGAGAGCCCACAGATACGCAGTATTTT
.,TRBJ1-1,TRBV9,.,CASSSGEITEAFF,TGTGCCAGCAGCTCGGGGGAGATCACTGAAGCTTTCTTT
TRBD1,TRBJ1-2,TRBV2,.,CASSGQGAGGYTF,TGTGCCAGCAGTGGACAGGGGGCGGGTGGCTACACCTTC
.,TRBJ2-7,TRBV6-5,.,CATAGRGTYEQYF,TGTGCCACAGCCGGGCGGGGAACCTACGAGCAGTACTTC
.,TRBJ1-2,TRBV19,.,CASSGAVYGYTF,TGTGCCAGTAGTGGGGCGGTCTATGGCTACACCTTC
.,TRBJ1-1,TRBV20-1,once,CSASRPNEAFF,TGCAGTGCTAGCAGGCCAAATGAAGCTTTCTTT
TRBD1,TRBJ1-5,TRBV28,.,CASSQGGAGDQPQHF,TGTGCCAGCAGCCAGGGGGGGGCTGGGGATCAGCCCCAGCATTTT
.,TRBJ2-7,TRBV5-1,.,CASRAPETGDPYEQYF,TGCGCCAGCCGAGCCCCCGAGACGGGAGACCCCTACGAGCAGTACTTC
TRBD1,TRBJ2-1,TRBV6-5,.,CASRLDRVSYNEQFF,TGTGCCAGCAGACTTGACAGGGTTAGCTACAATGAGCAGTTCTTC
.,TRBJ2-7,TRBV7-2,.,CASSNVGGPTEQYF,TGTGCCAGCAGCAACGTGGGGGGGCCTACAGAGCAGTACTTC
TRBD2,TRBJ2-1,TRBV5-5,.,CASRLISGTSLNEQFF,TGTGCCAGCAGGTTAATCTCCGGGACTAGTCTCAATGAGCAGTTCTTC
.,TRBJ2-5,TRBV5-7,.,CASSLEGEWRPSTATQYF,TGTGCCAGCAGCTTGGAGGGTGAGTGGAGACCCAGTACAGCCACCCAGTACTTC
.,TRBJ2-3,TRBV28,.,CASSPPTSPVRDTQYF,TGTGCCAGCAGTCCACCGACAAGCCCCGTACGGGATACGCAGTATTTT
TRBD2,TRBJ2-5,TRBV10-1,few,CASSDRASGETQYF,TGCGCCAGCAGTGATAGGGCTAGCGGGGAGACCCAGTACTTC
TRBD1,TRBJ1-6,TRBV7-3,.,CASSSGQGNNSPLHF,TGTGCCAGCAGCTCAGGACAGGGGAATAATTCACCCCTCCACTTT
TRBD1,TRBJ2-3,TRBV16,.,CASSSRMGQGADTQYF,TGTGCCAGCAGCTCCCGAATGGGACAGGGGGCAGATACGCAGTATTTT
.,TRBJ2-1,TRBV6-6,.,CASSLGPRDEQFF,TGTGCCAGCAGCCTCGGACCACGGGATGAGCAGTTCTTC
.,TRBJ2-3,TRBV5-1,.,CASSGVHTDTQYF,TGCGCCAGCAGCGGGGTTCACACAGATACGCAGTATTTT
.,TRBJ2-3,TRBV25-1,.,CASRATGTSGFTDTQYF,TGTGCCAGCAGGGCCACAGGCACTTCAGGATTCACAGATACGCAGTATTTT
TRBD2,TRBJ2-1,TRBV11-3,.,CASSGGAYNEQFF,TGTGCCAGCAGCGGGGGGGCCTACAATGAGCAGTTCTTC
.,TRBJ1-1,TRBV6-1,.,CASSVGGNTEAFF,TGTGCCAGCAGTGTAGGAGGGAACACTGAAGCTTTCTTT
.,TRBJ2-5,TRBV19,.,CASSIGSGTLAKETQYF,TGTGCCAGTAGTATAGGGAGCGGCACATTAGCAAAAGAGACCCAGTACTTC
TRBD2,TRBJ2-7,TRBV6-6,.,CASSGTSGYEQYF,TGTGCCAGCAGTGGGACTAGCGGCTACGAGCAGTACTTC
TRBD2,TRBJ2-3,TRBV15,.,CATSRAGVGLAGFTDTQYF,TGTGCCACCAGCAGAGCGGGCGTAGGACTAGCGGGTTTTACAGATACGCAGTATTTT
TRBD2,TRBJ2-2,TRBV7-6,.,CASSPNSGGPIGELFF,TGTGCCAGCAGCCCAAATTCGGGAGGGCCGATCGGGGAGCTGTTTTTT
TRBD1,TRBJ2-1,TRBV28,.,CASRLGQERLAEQFF,TGTGCCAGCAGACTGGGACAGGAGAGGTTGGCTGAGCAGTTCTTC
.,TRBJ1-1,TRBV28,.,CASNPVRVMNTEAFF,TGTGCCAGCAACCCCGTTCGCGTTATGAACACTGAAGCTTTCTTT
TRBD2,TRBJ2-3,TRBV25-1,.,CASSDTLAGGDTQYF,TGTGCCAGCAGTGATACTTTAGCGGGGGGTGATACGCAGTATTTT
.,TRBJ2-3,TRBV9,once,CASSPPPGGTDTQYF,TGTGCCAGCAGCCCCCCCCCTGGCGGCACAGATACGCAGTATTTT
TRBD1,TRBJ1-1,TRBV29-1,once,CSAGQGPNTEAFF,TGCAGCGCAGGACAGGGACCGAACACTGAAGCTTTCTTT
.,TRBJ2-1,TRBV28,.,CASIRGAGGEQFF,TGTGCCAGCATCCGGGGGGCAGGGGGTGAGCAGTTCTTC
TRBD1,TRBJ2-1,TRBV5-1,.,CASSPPGQGGNEQFF,TGCGCCAGCAGCCCGCCGGGACAGGGAGGAAATGAGCAGTTCTTC
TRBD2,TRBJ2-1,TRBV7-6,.,CASSATSGKNEQFF,TGTGCCAGCAGCGCTACTAGCGGAAAGAATGAGCAGTTCTTC
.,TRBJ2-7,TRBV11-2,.,CASSLDRRVASEQYF,TGTGCCAGCAGCTTAGATCGGCGGGTCGCCTCCGAGCAGTACTTC
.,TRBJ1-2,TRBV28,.,CASSFRGVGYGYTF,TGTGCCAGCAGTTTCCGAGGGGTGGGCTATGGCTACACCTTC